Each of the 30 T cell receptor beta chains below was sequenced from the same sample in a study of Graves' ophthalmopathy and Graves' hyperthyroidism. The sequenced template was RNA, covering the TCR beta CDR3 region. RT-PCR was first run with HTBI primers, then multiplex PCR in a second round. MiXCR was run by TCRdb on the multiplex PCR reads, yielding one entry per CDR3 protein. The sample shows about 240,000 distinct CDR3 sequences, 40% to 50% of them seen only once. Sequencing input: peripheral blood. These receptors all come from an adult man with Graves' ophthalmopathy.

This clonotype has more than one count but fewer than ten. The rearrangement links TRBV7-9 to TRBJ1-2, with a tentative D call TRBD1 (5 bases). The CDR3 extends over 15 amino acids. Germline V CDR1 and CDR2: SEHNR, FQNEAQ (reference sequence). With 5 bases removed from V and 0 bases from J, the gap between germline ends came to 13 bases. The CDR3 spells CASSVGTIANYGYTF. The DNA of the CDR3 is TGTGCCAGCAGCGTCGGGACGATTGCTAACTATGGCTACACCTTC. The variable domain in full, completed from reference TRBV7-9 and TRBJ1-2, reads DTGVSQNPRHKITKRGQNVTFRCDPISEHNRLYWYRQTLGQGPEFLTYFQNEAQLEKSRLLSDRFSAERPKGSFSTLEIQRTEQGDSAMYLCASSVGTIANYGYTFGSGTRLTVV.

This clonotype was seen only a few times. This chain connects TRBV5-1 to TRBJ2-7; 10 bases fit TRBD1. V trimming: 3 bases; J trimming: 5 bases; junction bases outside the gene matches: 8. Germline V gene lookup returns CDR1 SGHRS and CDR2 YFSETQ. This CDR3 region has 15 residues. The CDR3 DNA is TGCGCCAGCAGCTCCACCGGGACAGGGGATCACGAGCAGTACTTC. This sequence encodes CASSSTGTGDHEQYF.

This clonotype appeared a few times. This chain connects TRBV10-3 to TRBJ2-6; D is possibly TRBD2 (6 bases). The length of the CDR3 is 14 residues. V lost 6 bases to trimming and J lost 0 bases, with 6 bases between them. Germline V CDR1 and CDR2: ENHRY, SYGVKD. The DNA for the CDR3 is TGTGCCATCAGGGGGGGCTCTGGGGCCAACGTCCTGACTTTC. Translated, it gives CAIRGGSGANVLTF.

The chain is built from TRBV20-1 and TRBJ1-5; 7 bases are shared with TRBD1. The germline gives CDR1 DFQATT, CDR2 SNEGSKA (reference sequence). Trimming cost V 2 bases and J 16 bases; bases outside gene matches: 11. CDR3 size: 12 residues. The CDR3 is CSARRNLGTDHF. CDR3 nucleotides: TGCAGTGCTAGAAGGAACCTAGGGACAGATCATTTT.

The rearrangement links TRBV27 to TRBJ1-4, with D tentatively TRBD1 (6 bases). The CDR3 has 13 residues. V shed 5 bases and J shed 10 bases, with 14 bases lying between them. In germline, CDR1 is MNHEY, CDR2 SMNVEV (reference sequence). CDR3: CASSINRVGKLFF. The CDR3 nucleotides are TGTGCCAGCAGTATCAACAGGGTTGGAAAACTGTTTTTT.

This clonotype was detected ten times or more. This chain joins TRBV10-3 and TRBJ1-2, with D perhaps matching TRBD1 (6 bases). Deletions cut 5 bases from V and 2 bases from J, with 9 bases between. The CDR3 spans 13 residues. In germline, CDR1 is ENHRY, CDR2 SYGVKD. The CDR3 DNA reads as TGTGCCATCAGTCGACAGGAAAACTATGGCTACACCTTC. Protein product: CAISRQENYGYTF.

The gene calls are TRBV7-3 and TRBJ1-2; D not certain. This CDR3 has 12 amino acids. The germline V gene encodes CDR1 SGHTA and CDR2 FQGTGA. V was clipped by 5 bases and J by 1 base, with 5 bases between them. CDR3 nucleotides: TGTGCCAGCAGCCCGGTTAACTATGGCTACACCTTC. Translation: CASSPVNYGYTF. The full variable domain, its missing parts supplied by reference TRBV7-3 and TRBJ1-2, is GAGVSQTPSNKVTEKGKYVELRCDPISGHTALYWYRQSLGQGPEFLIYFQGTGAADDSGLPNDRFFAVRPEGSVSTLKIQRTERGDSAVYLCASSPVNYGYTFGSGTRLTVV.

J is TRBJ2-5 and V is TRBV12-3 or TRBV12-4, with unresolved D. The CDR3 runs to 13 residues. Trimming took 0 bases from V and 2 from J, leaving 4 bases between them. DNA of the CDR3: TGTGCCAGCAGTTTAGCAGCGCAAGAGACCCAGTACTTC. As protein: CASSLAAQETQYF.

This clonotype was seen at least ten times. The rearrangement uses TRBV7-6 and TRBJ1-5; D possibly corresponds to TRBD1 (5 bases). This CDR3 spans 14 amino acids. Germline V gene lookup returns CDR1 SGHVS and CDR2 FNYEAQ. V was pared by 0 bases and J by 6 bases, with 9 bases between. This CDR3 reads CASSLAGVGQPQHF. CDR3 DNA sequence: TGTGCCAGCAGCTTAGCAGGGGTCGGTCAGCCCCAGCATTTT. Variable domain in full (rest from reference TRBV7-6 and TRBJ1-5): GAGVSQSPRYKVTKRGQDVALRCDPISGHVSLYWYRQALGQGPEFLTYFNYEAQQDKSGLPNDRFSAERPEGSISTLTIQRTEQRDSAMYRCASSLAGVGQPQHFGDGTRLSIL.

This clonotype was detected a few times. The junction differs from germline at one of its ends, possibly a read error. The V gene is TRBV10-3, the J gene TRBJ1-2, with 10 bases lining up with TRBD1. The CDR3 has 16 amino acids. The germline CDR1 and CDR2 sequences are ENHRY and SYGVKD. The chain's CDR3 is CASSELPGQGRGGYTF. The CDR3, as DNA: TGTGCCAGCAGTGAGCTTCCGGGACAGGGGCGGGGTGGCTACACCTTC.

The sample holds a few counts of this clonotype. This sequence joins TRBV7-9 and TRBJ2-7; D remains unclear. This CDR3 region has 11 residues. Trimming left V 4 bases short and J 7 bases short, with 8 bases between. Germline CDR1 reads SEHNR; CDR2 reads FQNEAQ (reference sequence). The CDR3 here is CASSSPTEQYF. In DNA, the CDR3 is TGTGCCAGCAGCTCACCGACGGAGCAGTACTTC.

A note on this clonotype: A much larger clone is a single base away; this may be a read error. The rearrangement joins TRBV7-6 to TRBJ1-6; TRBD1 aligns across 8 bases. CDR1 is SGHVS and CDR2 is FNYEAQ in the germline V gene. This CDR3 is built from 15 residues. Trimming at V came to 5 bases and at J to 7 bases, leaving 7 bases not matched to a gene. This chain's CDR3 is CASSAHRDRNSPLHF. The CDR3 DNA follows: TGTGCCAGCAGCGCCCATCGGGACAGGAATTCACCCCTCCACTTT.

The V and J genes are TRBV20-1 and TRBJ2-7; TRBD2 matches at 8 bases. V lost 7 bases to trimming and J lost 1 base; unmatched junction nucleotides: 9. The CDR3 consists of 14 residues. CDR1 is DFQATT and CDR2 is SNEGSKA in the germline V gene (reference sequence). CDR3 DNA sequence: TGCAGTGTTCGAGGGTCGGGAGGGTCCTACGAGCAGTACTTC. This codes for CSVRGSGGSYEQYF.

This clonotype has only a few counts. V usage is TRBV7-9 and J usage is TRBJ1-5; D is undetermined. V was pared by 2 bases and J by 6 bases, with 8 bases between. Germline V gives CDR1 SEHNR, CDR2 FQNEAQ (reference sequence). CDR3 length: 13 residues. CDR3 in DNA: TGTGCCAGCAGCTTAATAGGGTCTCAGCCCCAGCATTTT. It yields the protein CASSLIGSQPQHF.

The CDR3 sequence: CASSEAVGQGNYGYTF. The DNA of the CDR3 is TGTGCCAGCAGTGAAGCTGTGGGACAGGGAAACTATGGCTACACCTTC. The genes are TRBV2 and TRBJ1-2; 9 bases map to TRBD1. Germline loops: CDR1 SNHLY, CDR2 FYNNEI. The CDR3 is made up of 16 amino acids. Unmatched junction bases numbered 4, after V lost 0 bases and J lost 2 bases. Using reference TRBV2 and TRBJ1-2 for the parts outside the CDR3, the full variable domain is EPEVTQTPSHQVTQMGQEVILRCVPISNHLYFYWYRQILGQKVEFLVSFYNNEISEKSEIFDDQFSVERPDGSNFTLKIRSTKLEDSAMYFCASSEAVGQGNYGYTFGSGTRLTVV.

This clonotype was counted a few times. This sequence joins TRBV20-1 and TRBJ2-5; 8 positions match TRBD2. Germline CDR1 DFQATT, CDR2 SNEGSKA (reference sequence). With 3 bases clipped from V and 1 base from J, the junction kept 10 bases outside the gene matches. The length of the CDR3 is 16 residues. The CDR3 sequence: CSARRFGGEIQETQYF. The CDR3 DNA reads as TGCAGTGCTAGGAGGTTCGGGGGGGAGATCCAAGAGACCCAGTACTTC.

The rearrangement uses TRBV7-8 and TRBJ1-5; no definite D call. Trimming cost V 0 bases and J 6 bases, with 3 bases left between them. The CDR3 length is 12 residues. From germline, CDR1 is SGHVS and CDR2 FQNEAQ. This CDR3 is CASSLASQPQHF. The CDR3 nucleotides read TGTGCCAGCAGCTTAGCGAGTCAGCCCCAGCATTTT.

This chain uses TRBV12-3 or TRBV12-4 with TRBJ2-7; the D gene is possibly TRBD2 (6 bases). The CDR3 covers 14 residues. Trimming shortened V by 5 bases and J by 5 bases, and 16 bases separated the two germline ends. The CDR3 protein is CASSIRESGDEQYF. The CDR3 nucleotides are TGTGCCAGCAGTATACGGGAGTCGGGGGACGAGCAGTACTTC.

The J gene is TRBJ1-2, the V gene TRBV20-1; weak D call: TRBD1 (5 bases). Germline V gives CDR1 DFQATT, CDR2 SNEGSKA (reference sequence). The V gene lost 0 bases and the J gene lost 4 bases, with 18 bases spanning the gap. This CDR3 comprises 16 residues. The CDR3 sequence is CSARDPRVDIIYGYTF. In nucleotides, the CDR3 is TGCAGTGCTAGAGACCCGCGGGTGGACATAATCTATGGCTACACCTTC.

This clonotype was seen more than once but under ten times. The V and J genes are TRBV7-2 and TRBJ2-2; 9 nucleotides match TRBD1. The CDR3 extends over 16 amino acids. From germline, CDR1 is SGHTA and CDR2 FQGNSA. The trim removed 3 bases at V and 4 bases at J, leaving 6 bases unmatched. The CDR3 bases are TGTGCCAGCAGCTTTCCACCGGGACAGGGCACCGGGGAGCTGTTTTTT. This translates into CASSFPPGQGTGELFF.

V and J are TRBV20-1 and TRBJ2-5; D call uncertain. Germline V gene lookup returns CDR1 DFQATT and CDR2 SNEGSKA (reference sequence). This CDR3 contains 15 residues. V dropped 0 bases and J dropped 5 bases, with 16 bases sitting between them. CDR3 sequence: CSAREENYSYETQYF. DNA of the CDR3: TGCAGTGCTAGAGAGGAGAACTACTCCTACGAGACCCAGTACTTC.

The chain is built from TRBV6-6 and TRBJ1-5, with 8 bases fitting TRBD1. The ends lost 1 base at V and 6 bases at J; junction bases unmatched: 14. Germline CDR1 reads MNHNY; CDR2 reads SVGAGI (reference sequence). The CDR3 is made up of 18 amino acids. The CDR3 DNA sequence: TGTGCCAGCAGTTACTGGTCGGTTGGCGACAGGGGTGGTCAGCCCCAGCATTTT. It encodes CASSYWSVGDRGGQPQHF.

The genes are TRBV7-3 and TRBJ2-7; the match to TRBD2 covers 9 bases. This CDR3 is built from 14 residues. Per the germline V gene, CDR1 is SGHTA and CDR2 is FQGTGA. J was trimmed by 3 bases and V by 4 bases; bases with no gene match: 4. CDR3 region: CASSSSGVIYEQYF. The CDR3 DNA reads TGTGCCAGCAGCTCTAGCGGGGTGATCTACGAGCAGTACTTC.

CDR3 nucleotide sequence: TGTGCCAGCAGCTTAGGCAGGGGCCAAGAAGCACCCCCCGGGGAGCTGTTTTTT. Protein: CASSLGRGQEAPPGELFF. This chain joins TRBV7-9 and TRBJ2-2; possibly TRBD1 for D (6 bases). Germline loops: CDR1 SEHNR, CDR2 FQNEAQ (reference sequence). The CDR3 has 18 amino acids. The V gene lost 1 base and the J gene lost 6 bases, with 21 bases spanning the gap.

V and J are TRBV2 and TRBJ2-7, with D perhaps assigned TRBD1 or TRBD2 (5 bases each). With the DNA end fitting TRBJ2-1 better, the J assignment may be wrong. Germline V gene sequence: CDR1 SNHLY, CDR2 FYNNEI. The CDR3 extends over 11 amino acids. The CDR3 here is CASSGGNEQFF. The CDR3 DNA reads TGTGCCAGCAGTGGGGGGAATGAGCAGTTCTTC.

The genes are TRBV20-1 and TRBJ1-4; D call uncertain. Germline V gene lookup returns CDR1 DFQATT and CDR2 SNEGSKA (reference sequence). Trimming stripped 3 bases from V and 5 bases from J, with 16 bases between. The CDR3 has 15 residues. CDR3 amino acids: CSARRSGRANEKLFF. The DNA for the CDR3 is TGCAGTGCTAGGCGGTCGGGGAGAGCAAATGAAAAACTGTTTTTT.

There are a few counts of this clonotype. The chain couples TRBV7-8 to TRBJ1-4; possible D gene TRBD1, 5 bases. Trimming removed 3 bases at V and 5 bases at J, with 10 bases between. CDR1 and CDR2 (germline): SGHVS, FQNEAQ. CDR3 size: 14 residues. The CDR3, as DNA: TGTGCCAGCAGCTTTGGGCGGACAAATGAAAAACTGTTTTTT. Translating gives CASSFGRTNEKLFF. The full variable domain, completed using reference TRBV7-8 and TRBJ1-4, is GAGVSQSPRYKVAKRGQDVALRCDPISGHVSLFWYQQALGQGPEFLTYFQNEAQLDKSGLPSDRFFAERPEGSVSTLKIQRTQQEDSAVYLCASSFGRTNEKLFFGSGTQLSVL.

This clonotype was counted a few times. J is TRBJ1-1 and V is TRBV14, with D possibly matching TRBD1 (5 bases). This CDR3 comprises 17 residues. V lost 0 bases and J 7 bases, leaving 21 bases between the germline ends. The germline CDR1 and CDR2 sequences are SGHDN and FVKESK. The CDR3 DNA reads as TGTGCCAGCAGCCAAGATCGAGGCAGGGTAGGCTTTGGTGAAGCTTTCTTT. Its translation is CASSQDRGRVGFGEAFF.

This clonotype turned up a few times. This chain uses TRBV5-1 with TRBJ1-1, with 8 positions matching TRBD1. Per the germline V gene, CDR1 is SGHRS and CDR2 is YFSETQ. V gave up 4 bases and J gave up 6 bases; unmatched junction bases: 8. The length of the CDR3 is 14 residues. The chain's CDR3 is CASSPGGQGPEAFF. The CDR3 nucleotides are TGCGCCAGCAGCCCTGGAGGACAGGGCCCTGAAGCTTTCTTT.

The rearrangement links TRBV10-3 to TRBJ2-2; 8 bases are a match to TRBD2. The CDR3 loop spans 14 amino acids. Trimming cost V 10 bases and J 3 bases; bases outside gene matches: 7. Germline CDR1 is ENHRY and CDR2 is SYGVKD. Written as DNA, the CDR3 is TGTGCCAGCAGCCGGGGGGGGGACACCGGGGAGCTGTTTTTT. This encodes CASSRGGDTGELFF.